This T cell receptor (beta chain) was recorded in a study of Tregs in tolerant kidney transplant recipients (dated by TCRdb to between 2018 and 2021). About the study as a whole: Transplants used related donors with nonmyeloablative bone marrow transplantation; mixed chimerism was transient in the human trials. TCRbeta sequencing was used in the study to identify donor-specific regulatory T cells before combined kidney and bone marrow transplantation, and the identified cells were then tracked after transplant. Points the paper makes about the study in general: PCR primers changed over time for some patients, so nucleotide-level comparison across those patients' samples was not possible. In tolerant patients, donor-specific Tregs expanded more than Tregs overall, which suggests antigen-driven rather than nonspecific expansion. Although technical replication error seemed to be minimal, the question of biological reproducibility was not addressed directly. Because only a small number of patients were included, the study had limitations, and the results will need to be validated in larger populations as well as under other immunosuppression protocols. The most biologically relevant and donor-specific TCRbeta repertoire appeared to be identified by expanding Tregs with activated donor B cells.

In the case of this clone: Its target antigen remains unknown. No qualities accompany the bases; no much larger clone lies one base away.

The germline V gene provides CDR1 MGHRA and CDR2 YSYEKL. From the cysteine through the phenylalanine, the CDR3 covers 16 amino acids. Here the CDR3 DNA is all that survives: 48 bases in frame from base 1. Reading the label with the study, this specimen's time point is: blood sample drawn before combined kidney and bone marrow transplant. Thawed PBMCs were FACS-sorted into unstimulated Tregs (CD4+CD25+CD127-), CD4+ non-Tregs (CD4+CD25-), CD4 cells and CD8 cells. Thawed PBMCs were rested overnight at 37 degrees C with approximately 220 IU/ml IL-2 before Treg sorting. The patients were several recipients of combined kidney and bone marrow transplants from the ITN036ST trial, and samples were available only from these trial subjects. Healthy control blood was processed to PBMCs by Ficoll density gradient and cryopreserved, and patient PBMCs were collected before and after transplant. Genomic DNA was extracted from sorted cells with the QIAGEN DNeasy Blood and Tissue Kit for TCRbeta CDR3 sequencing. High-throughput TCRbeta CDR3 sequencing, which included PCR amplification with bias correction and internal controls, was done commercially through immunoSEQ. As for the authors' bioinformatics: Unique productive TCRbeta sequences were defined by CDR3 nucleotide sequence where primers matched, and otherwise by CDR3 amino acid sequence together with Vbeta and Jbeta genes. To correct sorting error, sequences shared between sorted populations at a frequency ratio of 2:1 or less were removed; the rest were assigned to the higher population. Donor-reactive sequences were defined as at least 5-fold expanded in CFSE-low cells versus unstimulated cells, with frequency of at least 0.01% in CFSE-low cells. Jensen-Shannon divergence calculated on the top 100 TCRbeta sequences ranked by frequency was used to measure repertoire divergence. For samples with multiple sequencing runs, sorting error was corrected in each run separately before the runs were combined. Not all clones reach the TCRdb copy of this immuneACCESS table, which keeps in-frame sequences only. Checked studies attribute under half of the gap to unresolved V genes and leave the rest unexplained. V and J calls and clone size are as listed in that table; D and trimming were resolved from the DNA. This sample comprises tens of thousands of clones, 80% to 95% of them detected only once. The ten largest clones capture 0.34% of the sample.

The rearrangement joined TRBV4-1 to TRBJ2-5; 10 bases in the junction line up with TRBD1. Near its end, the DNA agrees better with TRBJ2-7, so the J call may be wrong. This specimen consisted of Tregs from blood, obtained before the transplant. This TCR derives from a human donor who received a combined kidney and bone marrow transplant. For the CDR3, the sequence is CASSHTRDRGVYEQYF. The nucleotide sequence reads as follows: TGCGCCAGCAGCCACACCCGGGACAGGGGTGTCTACGAGCAGTACTTC.